The 15 T cell receptor beta chains listed next were all sequenced from one sample in a study of beta chain features in type 1 diabetes. Reverse transcription of all isolated RNA meant that expressed TCRB transcripts were sequenced. This table comes from immunoSEQ multiplex PCR, and its TCRdb copy is limited to in-frame clones, with some not included. The sample lists 300,000 or so clones; over 7% were seen once. Broader study findings: When Type 1 diabetes patients were examined, their TCRB CDR3s proved moderately but significantly shorter in all four CD4+ subsets.

These receptors lack a known antigen. Sequenced sample: central memory CD4+ T cells from blood. These receptors originate from a man aged 25 to 40 with type 1 diabetes.

This clone was seen more than once but under ten times. This chain connects TRBV6-1 to TRBJ2-7, with TRBD1 identical over 7 bases. The CDR3 runs 13 residues. The germline V gene has CDR1 MNHNS and CDR2 SASEGT. V dropped 7 bases and J dropped 3; count of bases not matched to a gene: 6. CDR3 nucleotide sequence: TGTGCCAGCACCCTGGGACAGCTCTACGAGCAGTACTTC. This translates into CASTLGQLYEQYF.

J is TRBJ2-3 and V is TRBV7-2; D assignment may be TRBD1 or TRBD2 (5 bases each). This CDR3 comprises 14 residues. Germline values: CDR1 SGHTA, CDR2 FQGNSA. V lost 7 bases and J 4 bases, leaving 15 bases between the germline ends. CDR3 DNA: TGTGCCAGCACCCCGGGGCTAGCAGCAGATACGCAGTATTTT. Amino acids: CASTPGLAADTQYF.

This clone was recorded a few times. CDR3 coding DNA: TGCGCCAGCAGCTTGGGTACGGACATTTTCTACGAGCAGTACTTC. As protein: CASSLGTDIFYEQYF. The genes are TRBV5-1 and TRBJ2-7; D is possibly TRBD1 (5 bases). CDR3 size: 15 residues. Germline lookup yields CDR1 SGHRS and CDR2 YFSETQ. V shed 0 bases and J shed 3 bases, with 13 bases lying between them.

This clone was found a few times. The chain uses TRBV5-1 and TRBJ1-4; 10 positions agree with TRBD1. V lost 0 bases, J lost 7 bases, and 3 bases stayed unmatched. Germline CDR1 SGHRS, CDR2 YFSETQ. The CDR3 length is 15 residues. CDR3 coding DNA: TGCGCCAGCAGCTTGGTGACAGGGGGCGGTGAAAAACTGTTTTTT. It is translated as CASSLVTGGGEKLFF. Looking up the rest from reference TRBV5-1 and TRBJ1-4 gives the full variable domain: KAGVTQTPRYLIKTRGQQVTLSCSPISGHRSVSWYQQTPGQGLQFLFEYFSETQRNKGNFPGRFSGRQFSNSRSEMNVSTLELGDSALYLCASSLVTGGGEKLFFGSGTQLSVL.

This clone showed up just a few times. The chain couples TRBV25-1 to TRBJ1-2, with a tentative D call TRBD1 (6 bases). The CDR3 totals 14 residues. Looked up from germline, CDR1 is MGHDK and CDR2 is SYGVNS. The V and J ends lost 7 bases and 0 bases respectively, with 12 bases between them. The CDR3 nucleotides are TGTGCCAGCAAGAAGGACAGTACTAACTATGGCTACACCTTC. Its translation is CASKKDSTNYGYTF.

This clone was found a few times. The chain combines TRBV18 with TRBJ2-2, with D possibly matching TRBD1 (5 bases). The V and J ends lost 1 base and 7 bases respectively, with 10 bases between them. There are 14 residues in the CDR3. Germline V CDR1 and CDR2: KGHSH, LQKENI. The CDR3 region is CASSPQGKGGELFF. For the CDR3, the DNA is TGTGCCAGCTCACCACAGGGGAAAGGCGGGGAGCTGTTTTTT.

This clone was counted between two and nine times. The V and J genes are TRBV19 and TRBJ2-3; D might be TRBD1 or TRBD2, each matching 6 bases. The germline V gene encodes CDR1 LNHDA and CDR2 SQIVND (reference sequence). The CDR3 totals 16 residues. The V end lost 5 bases, the J end lost 0 bases, and 15 bases lay between the germline ends. The CDR3, as DNA: TGTGCCAGTAGTCTATGGGGGGCGACTAGCACAGATACGCAGTATTTT. It specifies CASSLWGATSTDTQYF.

The chain couples TRBV20-1 to TRBJ2-1; possible D gene TRBD2, 5 bases. Trimming took off 3 bases at V and 15 bases at J, with 15 bases between the two ends. CDR3 length: 11 residues. Per germline, CDR1 DFQATT and CDR2 SNEGSKA (reference sequence). The CDR3 spells CSASSGGPPFF. CDR3 nucleotides: TGCAGTGCTAGCAGCGGCGGTCCTCCGTTCTTC.

Turning to this clone: The sample contains more than one DNA sequence encoding this CDR3. The V and J genes are TRBV30 and TRBJ1-5; no reliable D call. The germline CDR1 and CDR2 sequences are GTSNPN and SVGIG (reference sequence). CDR3 length: 13 residues. Trimming pared 0 bases from V and 2 bases from J, leaving 5 bases between. In DNA, the CDR3 is TGTGCCTGGAGTGTACGAGGCAATCAGCCCCAGCATTTT. This codes for CAWSVRGNQPQHF. The complete variable domain, with remaining parts taken from reference TRBV30 and TRBJ1-5, reads SQTIHQWPATLVQPVGSPLSLECTVEGTSNPNLYWYRQAAGRGLQLLFYSVGIGQISSEVPQNLSASRPQDRQFILSSKKLLLSDSGFYLCAWSVRGNQPQHFGDGTRLSIL.

The rearrangement uses TRBV5-6 and TRBJ1-2, with D perhaps matching TRBD1 (5 bases). Germline V gene sequence: CDR1 SGHDT, CDR2 YYEEEE. This CDR3 is built from 13 residues. V dropped 5 bases and J dropped 4 bases, with 12 bases sitting between them. The DNA of the CDR3 is TGTGCCAGCAGTTTGCGGGGGAGCTATGGCTACACCTTC. Translation: CASSLRGSYGYTF.

This clone appeared a few times. J is TRBJ1-5 and V is TRBV9; D is undetermined. V lost 2 bases to trimming and J lost 1 base, with 4 bases between them. CDR1 and CDR2 (germline): SGDLS, YYNGEE. The length of the CDR3 is 13 residues. The chain's CDR3 is CASSVSSNQPQHF. The CDR3, as DNA: TGTGCCAGCAGCGTCTCAAGCAATCAGCCCCAGCATTTT.

Only a few counts were recorded for this clone. This rearrangement joins TRBV5-6 to TRBJ2-3; no reliable D call. V shed 1 base and J shed 5 bases, with 8 bases lying between them. CDR1 and CDR2 (germline): SGHDT, YYEEEE. The CDR3 is made up of 13 amino acids. CDR3 bases: TGTGCCAGCAGCTTGCTTCCAGTAGATACGCAGTATTTT. It encodes CASSLLPVDTQYF.

This clone occurred a few times. The rearrangement links TRBV7-8 to TRBJ2-7; D remains ambiguous. The germline gives CDR1 SGHVS, CDR2 FQNEAQ. This CDR3 has 11 residues. V was trimmed by 7 bases and J by 3 bases, leaving 7 bases between them. This chain's CDR3 is CASTGGYEQYF. The DNA for the CDR3 is TGTGCCAGCACAGGCGGCTACGAGCAGTACTTC.

The chain uses TRBV4-1 and TRBJ2-7; possibly TRBD1 for D (5 bases). Trimming pared 1 base from V and 4 bases from J, leaving 14 bases between. This CDR3 contains 15 residues. The germline V gene encodes CDR1 MGHRA and CDR2 YSYEKL. The CDR3 bases are TGCGCCAGCAGCCAAGGCTCAACAGGCGCTTACGAGCAGTACTTC. It translates to CASSQGSTGAYEQYF.

This clone came up many times. The V gene is TRBV29-1, the J gene TRBJ2-3, with a weak D call TRBD2 (5 bases). Per the germline V gene, CDR1 is SQVTM and CDR2 is ANQGSEA. The CDR3 has 12 residues. Trimming removed 4 bases at V and 8 bases at J, with 13 bases between. The CDR3 DNA is TGCAGCGTTGTATGGACTGTCGGTACGCAGTATTTT. It encodes CSVVWTVGTQYF.